This entry concerns a single T cell receptor (beta chain). Original analysis: Nucleated cell counts were estimated from reference gene primer amplification. Sequenced by immunoSEQ multiplex PCR; TCRdb stores in-frame clones only, minus some. That table supplies the V and J calls and clone size; D and trimming were determined from the DNA. Seen here are about 85,000 clones, roughly 90% observed once, and the top ten hold approximately 4%. These data belong to a study of blood T cell repertoires in COVID-19. Study context: T cells, B-cell-depleted T cells, or PBMCs supplied cDNA or gDNA.

V was pared by 6 bases and J by 5 bases, with 18 bases between. The CDR3 contains 15 residues. From germline, CDR1 is SGHRS and CDR2 YFSETQ. Sequencing used peripheral blood. The clonotype comes from a woman at least 80 years old with active or convalescent COVID-19. This chain uses TRBV5-1 with TRBJ2-1; a possible D gene is TRBD1 (6 bases). CDR3 nucleotide sequence: TGCGCCAGCACCGCTGGGGGCCAGGATAACAATGAGCAGTTCTTC. Its protein is CASTAGGQDNNEQFF.